The clone carrying this T cell receptor beta chain was counted a few times. Its antigen is not identified. This CDR3 comprises 15 residues. In germline, CDR1 is SNHLY, CDR2 FYNNEI. V trimming: 3 bases; J trimming: 6 bases; junction bases outside the gene matches: 3. This sample is drawn from a study of siplizumab effects on memory and regulatory T cells. Whole-study results and caveats: The diversity of naive T cells seemed greater than that of memory cells, and their alloresponse contribution seemed major. No more than a minor fraction of alloreactive clones could be traced back to unstimulated subsets.

Assay: immunoSEQ multiplex PCR; the TCRdb copy retains only in-frame clones and omits some. The sample lists approximately 120,000 clones, 80% to 95% seen once, with roughly 0.15% in the top ten. The chain is built from TRBV2 and TRBJ2-2; 11 nucleotides agree with TRBD2. This receptor was taken from a human donor in good health. Sequenced: non-Treg CD4+ T cells sorted from blood. Here the CDR3 DNA reads TGTGCCAGCAGTGAGAATAGCGGGGGGGCCGGGGAGCTGTTTTTT. Translated: CASSENSGGAGELFF.